This T cell receptor (beta chain) came from a study of CD8 T cells in Susac syndrome. With 2 bases removed from V and 0 bases from J, the gap between germline ends came to 8 bases. The germline V gene has CDR1 LNHDA and CDR2 SQIVND (reference sequence). The CDR3 loop spans 15 amino acids. The RNA input was roughly 0.45 to 1 ug, and it was reverse transcribed with random hexamers. TCRdb fed the immunoSEQ multiplex PCR reads into MiXCR, producing one record per CDR3 protein. The sample consists of approximately 200,000 distinct CDR3 sequences, approximately 96% of them appearing once. The sample consisted of CD4+ T cells from PBMCs. The chain has TRBV19 and TRBJ1-5; D gene uncertain. The TCR sequence derives from a human donor with multiple sclerosis. The CDR3 coding sequence is TGTGCCAGTAGTATAACGGCGGTTAGCAATCAGCCCCAGCATTTT. As protein: CASSITAVSNQPQHF.